These T cell receptor beta chains were read from a single sample in a study of blood T cell repertoires in COVID-19. Clones were read by immunoSEQ multiplex PCR, and TCRdb kept only the in-frame ones, dropping some. Of roughly 6,300 clones listed, 80% to 90% are singletons. The sequencing sample was made of peripheral blood. Receptors originate from a man older than 75 with active COVID-19. The CDR3 runs from the conserved cysteine through the conserved F or W. A D gene is named only where the DNA matches it firmly. Clone size is given for some rows only: seen once, a few or many times, or a class if the clone is expanded.

size: -
V: TRBV16
J: TRBJ1-1
D: TRBD1
DNA: TGTGCCAGCAGCCAATCTAGAAGGCAGGGGGTCTTGAACACTGAAGCTTTCTTT
CDR3: CASSQSRRQGVLNTEAFF

size: -
V: TRBV6-4
J: TRBJ2-7
D: TRBD1
DNA: TGTGCCAGCAGTCCACAGGGGGCCAGGAACGAGCAGTACTTC
CDR3: CASSPQGARNEQYF

size: -
V: TRBV5-1
J: TRBJ2-5
D: -
DNA: TGCGCCAGCAGACTAGGGGGAAAAGAGACCCAGTACTTC
CDR3: CASRLGGKETQYF

size: -
V: TRBV6-2/TRBV6-3
J: TRBJ2-7
D: TRBD2
DNA: TGTGCCAGCAGCCAAGGACTAGCGGTCTCCTACGAGCAGTACTTC
CDR3: CASSQGLAVSYEQYF

size: -
V: TRBV9
J: TRBJ2-3
D: -
DNA: TGTGCCAGCAGCGCCTCGTCCACAGATACGCAGTATTTT
CDR3: CASSASSTDTQYF

size: -
V: TRBV11-3
J: TRBJ2-1
D: TRBD2
DNA: TGTGCCAGCAGCTTAGGGCAGGCAGGACTAGCGGGAGCGGTGAGTGGTGAGCAGTTCTTC
CDR3: CASSLGQAGLAGAVSGEQFF

size: -
V: TRBV6-2/TRBV6-3
J: TRBJ2-7
D: TRBD1
DNA: TGTGCCAGCAGCGGGGATTACAGGGGACAGAGCTACGAGCAGTACTTC
CDR3: CASSGDYRGQSYEQYF

size: -
V: TRBV10-1
J: TRBJ2-1
D: TRBD2
DNA: TGCGCCACCGCCCAGCAGGATAGGCTAGCGGGAGTTGTTGAGCAGTTCTTC
CDR3: CATAQQDRLAGVVEQFF

size: -
V: TRBV29-1
J: TRBJ2-1
D: -
DNA: TGCAGCGTTGAACGCGGAAGCTCCTACAATGAGCAGTTCTTC
CDR3: CSVERGSSYNEQFF

size: few
V: TRBV7-9
J: TRBJ1-1
D: -
DNA: TGTGCCAGCAGCTTAGCAGGGGCCCAGAACACTGAAGCTTTCTTT
CDR3: CASSLAGAQNTEAFF

size: -
V: TRBV6-2/TRBV6-3
J: TRBJ1-1
D: -
DNA: TGTGCCAGCAGTTACGGTCGTGGGCAGGGCCTCGTGAACACTGAAGCTTTCTTT
CDR3: CASSYGRGQGLVNTEAFF

size: -
V: TRBV19
J: TRBJ2-7
D: -
DNA: TGTGCCAGTAGTATTAGGGACACTTACTACGAGCAGTACTTC
CDR3: CASSIRDTYYEQYF

size: -
V: TRBV7-2
J: TRBJ1-6
D: -
DNA: TGTGCCAGCAGCTTGGGTCTATGGGGACTCCAATCACCCCTCCACTTT
CDR3: CASSLGLWGLQSPLHF

size: -
V: TRBV19
J: TRBJ1-6
D: -
DNA: TGTGCCAGTAGTCCGTCGGGTTCACCCCTCCACTTT
CDR3: CASSPSGSPLHF

size: once
V: TRBV28
J: TRBJ2-7
D: -
DNA: TGTGCCTCCAGCCTCCTTCGGGCAGGGTCCTACGAGCAGTACTTC
CDR3: CASSLLRAGSYEQYF

size: -
V: TRBV28
J: TRBJ2-1
D: -
DNA: TGTGCCAGCCGAGAAGGGACTTACAGCTACAATGAGCAGTTCTTC
CDR3: CASREGTYSYNEQFF

size: -
V: TRBV28
J: TRBJ2-7
D: -
DNA: TGTGCCAGCAGTTTTAACGCGGGATCCTACGAGCAGTACTTC
CDR3: CASSFNAGSYEQYF

size: -
V: TRBV10-1
J: TRBJ2-3
D: -
DNA: TGCGCCAGTCTTAACCTCCGGGATCAGACAGATACGCAGTATTTT
CDR3: CASLNLRDQTDTQYF

size: few
V: TRBV19
J: TRBJ1-2
D: TRBD1
DNA: TGTGCCAGTAGTATACCGACAGGGAAGTATGGCTACACCTTC
CDR3: CASSIPTGKYGYTF

size: -
V: TRBV11-2
J: TRBJ2-1
D: -
DNA: TGTGCCAGCAGCTCACCGGGCAGCGGGACATACAATGAGCAGTTCTTC
CDR3: CASSSPGSGTYNEQFF

size: -
V: TRBV4-3
J: TRBJ2-3
D: -
DNA: TGCGCCAGCAGCCAAGAACAGGCCGGGACGCAGTATTTT
CDR3: CASSQEQAGTQYF

size: -
V: TRBV19
J: TRBJ1-1
D: -
DNA: TGTGCCAGTAGTCTACAGGCCTACACTGAAGCTTTCTTT
CDR3: CASSLQAYTEAFF

size: few
V: TRBV2
J: TRBJ1-5
D: TRBD1
DNA: TGTGCCAGCACGAAAGGGACAGGGGGCAATCAGCCCCAGCATTTT
CDR3: CASTKGTGGNQPQHF

size: -
V: TRBV7-9
J: TRBJ2-2
D: TRBD2
DNA: TGTGCCAGCAGCTTACTTTCTAGCGGGGGGCTTCGCACCGGGGAGCTGTTTTTT
CDR3: CASSLLSSGGLRTGELFF

size: -
V: TRBV7-3
J: TRBJ1-2
D: TRBD1
DNA: TGTGCCAGCAGTCGGACAGGGACCGTGAGAGTTGGTGGCTACACCTTC
CDR3: CASSRTGTVRVGGYTF

size: -
V: TRBV4-3
J: TRBJ1-2
D: TRBD1
DNA: TGCGCCAGCAGACGGGCAGGGGGCGGCTATGGCTACACCTTC
CDR3: CASRRAGGGYGYTF

size: -
V: TRBV27
J: TRBJ2-4
D: -
DNA: TGTGCCAGCAGTTTAGTGTTTGAACCTACTAAAAACATTCAGTACTTC
CDR3: CASSLVFEPTKNIQYF

size: large
V: TRBV6-2/TRBV6-3
J: TRBJ2-1
D: -
DNA: TGTGCCAGCAGTTGGGGGGTAGGAGACGGGTATAGGAATGAGCAGTTCTTC
CDR3: CASSWGVGDGYRNEQFF

size: -
V: TRBV15
J: TRBJ2-3
D: TRBD2
DNA: TGTGCCACCAGCAGAGACCGTCGGACTAGCGGGGGAACAGATACGCAGTATTTT
CDR3: CATSRDRRTSGGTDTQYF

size: -
V: TRBV9
J: TRBJ2-2
D: -
DNA: TGTGCCAGCAGCGTTAGTGGCGGAAACACCGGGGAGCTGTTTTTT
CDR3: CASSVSGGNTGELFF

size: -
V: TRBV18
J: TRBJ1-5
D: -
DNA: TGTGCCAGCTCACCCCAGGGTCGCGGAAATCAGCCCCAGCATTTT
CDR3: CASSPQGRGNQPQHF

size: -
V: TRBV10-1
J: TRBJ2-1
D: -
DNA: TGCGCCAGCAGTCGCCACAGGGCCCAAAATGAGCAGTTCTTC
CDR3: CASSRHRAQNEQFF